These 28 T cell receptor beta chains came from one sample sequenced in a study of T-cell reconstitution after alpha-beta-depleted transplantation in children. This sample's TCRbeta library carried unique molecular identifier barcodes. TCRdb analysed the PCR reads with MiXCR anew, one entry per CDR3 protein. Altogether about a million distinct CDR3 sequences are present, under 30% being singletons, with the ten largest covering roughly 27%. The input for sequencing was PBMCs, mostly from graft donor cells, taken 360 days after TCRalphabeta/CD19-depleted stem cell transplant. Every receptor here comes from a boy less than two years old who had a stem cell transplant for SCID, so the T cells may come from the graft donor.

The rearrangement joins TRBV21-1 to TRBJ2-1. TRBV21-1 is a pseudogene locus. This CDR3 contains 11 residues. CDR3 DNA: TGTGCCAGCAGCAACCGGTATGAGCAGTTCTTC. Translated: CASSNRYEQFF.

V gene TRBV2 combines with J gene TRBJ2-7; D gene ambiguous. The CDR3 spans 13 residues. V lost 5 bases, J lost 3 bases, and 11 bases lay in between. Germline-derived CDR1 and CDR2 are SNHLY and FYNNEI. CDR3 sequence: CASSRMGRYEQYF. The CDR3 nucleotides are TGTGCCAGCAGTAGAATGGGCCGCTACGAGCAGTACTTC. Full variable domain (remainder filled in from reference TRBV2 and TRBJ2-7): EPEVTQTPSHQVTQMGQEVILRCVPISNHLYFYWYRQILGQKVEFLVSFYNNEISEKSEIFDDQFSVERPDGSNFTLKIRSTKLEDSAMYFCASSRMGRYEQYFGPGTRLTVT.

This chain connects TRBV6-1 to TRBJ2-7; 12 positions match TRBD1. V gave up 8 bases and J gave up 3 bases; unmatched junction bases: 2. The germline V gene encodes CDR1 MNHNS and CDR2 SASEGT. This CDR3 region has 13 residues. This CDR3 reads CASGTGGYYEQYF. CDR3 nucleotide sequence: TGTGCCAGCGGGACAGGGGGCTACTACGAGCAGTACTTC.

V is TRBV7-8 and J is TRBJ2-1; 8 positions match TRBD1. CDR1 SGHVS and CDR2 FQNEAQ come from the germline V gene. The V gene end was trimmed by 4 bases and the J gene end by 8 bases; junction bases not matched to a gene: 7. This CDR3 has 14 residues. The CDR3: CASSSRTGSDEQFF. CDR3 nucleotide sequence: TGTGCCAGCAGCTCTAGGACAGGGTCCGATGAGCAGTTCTTC.

The chain couples TRBV12-3 or TRBV12-4 to TRBJ1-4; 11 bases are shared with TRBD1. CDR3 length equals 14 residues. V lost 4 bases, J lost 7 bases, and 2 bases stayed unmatched. Here the CDR3 DNA reads TGTGCCAGCAGTTGGGACAGGGGGGCTGAAAAACTGTTTTTT. Its protein is CASSWDRGAEKLFF.

A few counts support this clonotype. This rearrangement joins TRBV14 to TRBJ2-7; weak D call: TRBD1 (5 bases). V lost 1 base, J lost 2 bases, and 12 bases lay in between. The CDR3 has 15 residues. The germline V gene has CDR1 SGHDN and CDR2 FVKESK. CDR3 bases: TGTGCCAGCAGCCAAGTCAGTAGACAGACCTACGAGCAGTACTTC. Its translation: CASSQVSRQTYEQYF.

The chain combines TRBV9 with TRBJ2-3, with D possibly matching TRBD2 (5 bases). Trimming shortened V by 0 bases and J by 5 bases, and 7 bases separated the two germline ends. CDR1 and CDR2 from the germline V gene are SGDLS and YYNGEE. The CDR3 covers 13 residues. The DNA of the CDR3 is TGTGCCAGCAGCGTAGAAGCGGAAGATACGCAGTATTTT. Its protein is CASSVEAEDTQYF.

The genes are TRBV2 and TRBJ2-4; TRBD1 aligns across 8 bases. The CDR3 consists of 17 residues. From germline, CDR1 is SNHLY and CDR2 FYNNEI. V shed 3 bases and J 4 bases; nucleotides not matched to a gene: 11. The CDR3 DNA reads TGTGCCAGCAGTGACGAATCCGGGACAGGTTTTAAAAACATTCAGTACTTC. As protein: CASSDESGTGFKNIQYF.

The chain combines TRBV7-2 with TRBJ2-2; D remains ambiguous. This CDR3 region has 15 residues. Deletions cut 5 bases from V and 2 bases from J, with 12 bases between. The germline CDR1 and CDR2 sequences are SGHTA and FQGNSA. The DNA for the CDR3 is TGTGCCAGCAGCCGAGGACGAGGAAACACCGGGGAGCTGTTTTTT. Protein: CASSRGRGNTGELFF.

This clonotype was recorded a few times. This chain joins TRBV12-3 or TRBV12-4 and TRBJ1-1, with TRBD1 matching 8 bases. The CDR3 extends over 13 amino acids. The ends lost 6 bases at V and 5 bases at J; junction bases unmatched: 5. The CDR3 bases are TGTGCCAGCAGGCAGACAGGGGAAACTGAAGCTTTCTTT. Its protein product is CASRQTGETEAFF.

The V and J genes are TRBV12-3 or TRBV12-4 and TRBJ2-4, with TRBD1 identical over 7 bases. The CDR3 length is 15 residues. J lost 1 base, V lost 8 bases, and 8 bases had no gene match. DNA of the CDR3: TGTGCCAGCCGCTCAGACAGGGTGGCCAAAAACATTCAGTACTTC. It encodes CASRSDRVAKNIQYF.

This clonotype was picked up a small number of times. The rearrangement uses TRBV5-1 and TRBJ2-3; unclear D gene. The CDR3 is made up of 16 amino acids. V shed 4 bases and J shed 2 bases, with 17 bases lying between them. CDR1 is SGHRS and CDR2 is YFSETQ in the germline V gene. The DNA of the CDR3 is TGCGCCAGCAGCATCGCCGGGCCAAGATTCACAGATACGCAGTATTTT. Encoded protein: CASSIAGPRFTDTQYF.

This clonotype was seen a few times. The rearrangement uses TRBV20-1 and TRBJ2-2, with a weak D call TRBD2 (5 bases). The V gene's germline CDR1 is DFQATT and CDR2 SNEGSKA (reference sequence). Deletions cut 5 bases from V and 5 bases from J, with 12 bases between. This CDR3 comprises 13 residues. As DNA, the CDR3 is TGCAGTGCTCAGAGGAGGTCGACCGGGGAGCTGTTTTTT. It codes for CSAQRRSTGELFF.

The genes are TRBV14 and TRBJ2-1; TRBD2 agrees at 8 bases. The CDR3 is made up of 16 amino acids. Trimming removed 4 bases from V and 4 bases from J; junction bases left unmatched: 9. The germline V gene has CDR1 SGHDN and CDR2 FVKESK. CDR3 sequence: CASSLLGAGGYNEQFF. The CDR3 nucleotides are TGTGCCAGCAGCCTCCTCGGGGCGGGGGGATACAATGAGCAGTTCTTC. The variable domain in full, completed from reference TRBV14 and TRBJ2-1, reads EAGVTQFPSHSVIEKGQTVTLRCDPISGHDNLYWYRRVMGKEIKFLLHFVKESKQDESGMPNNRFLAERTGGTYSTLKVQPAELEDSGVYFCASSLLGAGGYNEQFFGPGTRLTVL.

CDR3 protein: CASSQVSREDTEAFF. In DNA, the CDR3 is TGCGCCAGCAGCCAAGTATCTAGGGAGGACACTGAAGCTTTCTTT. The chain carries TRBV4-1 and TRBJ1-1; the D is unclear. Germline V gene lookup returns CDR1 MGHRA and CDR2 YSYEKL. V lost 1 base and J 3 bases, leaving 12 bases between the germline ends. The CDR3 is 15 amino acids.

J is TRBJ2-7 and V is TRBV7-3; D perhaps matches TRBD2 (6 bases). CDR3 size: 20 residues. Germline loops: CDR1 SGHTA, CDR2 FQGTGA. Trimming took off 2 bases at V and 0 bases at J, with 26 bases between the two ends. The DNA of the CDR3 is TGTGCCAGCAGCTTATTGCCGGGGAGGCTCGCTAAGGATCCCTCCTACGAGCAGTACTTC. Translation: CASSLLPGRLAKDPSYEQYF.

This clonotype was seen only a few times. The chain carries TRBV11-1 and TRBJ2-5, with D maybe TRBD2 (6 bases). Trimming pared 0 bases from V and 5 bases from J, leaving 22 bases between. The CDR3 has 18 residues. CDR1 and CDR2 (germline): SGHAT, FQDESV (reference sequence). The CDR3 region is CASSLALGAGLLSETQYF. In DNA form, the CDR3 reads TGTGCCAGCAGCTTAGCGCTCGGTGCGGGGCTATTGTCGGAGACCCAGTACTTC.

This clonotype was seen a handful of times. The chain joins TRBV20-1 to TRBJ2-5; the D gene could be TRBD1 or TRBD2 (6 bases each). This CDR3 has 14 residues. Trimming cost V 0 bases and J 9 bases, with 17 bases left between them. CDR1 is DFQATT and CDR2 is SNEGSKA in the germline V gene (reference sequence). The CDR3 nucleotides are TGCAGTGCTAGAGATAGGGGGGTGGGGTCGGCCCAGTACTTC. Its protein product is CSARDRGVGSAQYF.

This clonotype was seen more than once but under ten times. J is TRBJ2-7 and V is TRBV7-8, with unresolved D. The CDR3 has 12 residues. With 7 bases removed from V and 6 bases from J, the gap between germline ends came to 13 bases. CDR1 is SGHVS and CDR2 is FQNEAQ in the germline V gene. This CDR3 reads CASTKQIGEQYF. DNA of the CDR3: TGTGCCAGCACCAAACAGATCGGCGAGCAGTACTTC.

The chain is built from TRBV20-1 and TRBJ2-2; 7 bases agree with TRBD2. V dropped 2 bases and J dropped 5; count of bases not matched to a gene: 8. From germline, CDR1 is DFQATT and CDR2 SNEGSKA (reference sequence). The CDR3 runs to 15 residues. CDR3 sequence reads: CSARSRQGGTGELFF. The CDR3 DNA is TGCAGTGCTAGATCCAGGCAGGGAGGGACCGGGGAGCTGTTTTTT.

The chain joins TRBV25-1 to TRBJ1-1; a possible D gene is TRBD1 (6 bases). Germline assignment: CDR1 MGHDK and CDR2 SYGVNS. Trimming stripped 8 bases from V and 1 base from J, with 17 bases between. This CDR3 comprises 15 residues. The CDR3 loop is CASLPRGKGNTEAFF. CDR3 DNA: TGTGCCAGCCTCCCCAGGGGTAAGGGGAACACTGAAGCTTTCTTT.

This clonotype appeared a few times. V and J are TRBV6-5 and TRBJ1-2; D remains ambiguous. The CDR3 runs to 17 residues. V lost 0 bases and J lost 0, with 14 bases in between. Germline CDR1 reads MNHEY; CDR2 reads SVGAGI. Written as DNA, the CDR3 is TGTGCCAGCAGTTACTCAGGCCGGACTTTAACTAACTATGGCTACACCTTC. Translating it yields CASSYSGRTLTNYGYTF.

J is TRBJ2-1 and V is TRBV24-1; TRBD1 matches at 7 bases. V dropped 10 bases and J dropped 3; count of bases not matched to a gene: 11. CDR1 and CDR2 from the germline V gene are KGHDR and SFDVKD. CDR3 length: 15 residues. The CDR3 reads CATSAARTGYNEQFF. The CDR3 nucleotides read TGTGCCACTTCTGCCGCCCGGACAGGCTACAATGAGCAGTTCTTC.

V usage is TRBV3-1 and J usage is TRBJ1-1, with unresolved D. The germline gives CDR1 LGHDT, CDR2 YNNKEL (reference sequence). The V end was cut by 1 base, the J end by 3 bases, with 12 bases between. The CDR3 loop spans 15 amino acids. The CDR3 here is CASSQVAGLYTEAFF. The DNA of the CDR3 is TGTGCCAGCAGCCAAGTTGCAGGACTATACACTGAAGCTTTCTTT.

The V call is TRBV12-3 or TRBV12-4, the J call TRBJ2-3; possibly TRBD2 for D (7 bases). CDR3 size: 17 residues. V was shortened by 3 bases and J by 0 bases, with 16 bases between the two germline ends. The chain's CDR3 is CASSFYGGGVSTDTQYF. The CDR3 DNA reads TGTGCCAGCAGTTTTTACGGCGGGGGCGTTAGCACAGATACGCAGTATTTT.

This clonotype was recorded a few times. This sequence joins TRBV6-5 and TRBJ1-6; D is unresolved. The CDR3 totals 12 residues. CDR1 and CDR2 (germline): MNHEY, SVGAGI. Trimming took 8 bases from V and 14 from J, leaving 16 bases between them. CDR3 sequence: CASWTALEALHF. DNA for the CDR3: TGTGCCAGCTGGACGGCCCTAGAAGCCCTCCACTTT.

This sequence joins TRBV28 and TRBJ2-3, with D tentatively TRBD2 (6 bases). The germline CDR1 and CDR2 sequences are MDHEN and SYDVKM. Trimming shortened V by 5 bases and J by 2 bases, and 14 bases separated the two germline ends. This CDR3 region has 15 residues. The CDR3 loop reads CASSPRGGVTDTQYF. DNA for the CDR3: TGTGCCAGCAGTCCCCGGGGCGGGGTCACAGATACGCAGTATTTT. The full variable domain, with the rest looked up from reference TRBV28 and TRBJ2-3, is DVKVTQSSRYLVKRTGEKVFLECVQDMDHENMFWYRQDPGLGLRLIYFSYDVKMKEKGDIPEGYSVSREKKERFSLILESASTNQTSMYLCASSPRGGVTDTQYFGPGTRLTVL.

This chain connects TRBV29-1 to TRBJ2-1; TRBD1 is a possible D gene (5 bases). The CDR3 is made up of 14 amino acids. V was clipped by 7 bases and J by 4 bases, with 17 bases between them. The germline V gene has CDR1 SQVTM and CDR2 ANQGSEA. CDR3 sequence: CSASGHVRYNEQFF. The CDR3 DNA sequence: TGCAGCGCATCAGGACACGTCAGGTACAATGAGCAGTTCTTC.